Reported below is one T cell receptor beta chain. As yet, its antigen is unknown. These data come from a study of CXCR3-negative and CXCR3-positive naive CD8 T cells. Overall study results and limits: Whereas both naive subsets had comparably high diversity, memory CD8+ cells had much lower diversity. TRB CDR3 hydrophobicity was greater in CXCR3-positive naive cells than in CXCR3-negative naive cells.

There are 14 residues in the CDR3. The TRB libraries of cDNA were built by UMI-labeled 5' RACE. TCRdb reanalyzed the 5' RACE reads and collapses them to one entry per CDR3 protein, without DNA. The sample has about 57,000 distinct CDR3 sequences. CD45RO-CCR7+CD27+CD95- defined naive CD8+ T cells. The specimen was naive CXCR3+ CD8+ T cells from blood. Subset reported: CD45RO-CCR7+CD27+CD95- naive CD8+ T cells expressing CXCR3 (TNR3+). The chain links TRBV12-3 or TRBV12-4 to TRBJ2-3. The sequence came from a human donor in good health. Some clones in this sample may be carry-over from other donors' samples. CDR3 amino acids: CASSYAPLGDTQYF.